This TCR beta chain was captured in a study of blood T cells in healthy people across ages. A second PCR of about 6 to 12 cycles used a sample-barcoded 5' primer and a J-beta primer mix. TCRdb re-called the 5' RACE reads through MiXCR, storing one row per CDR3 protein. The sample has around 1,700,000 distinct CDR3 sequences; 28% are singletons. The CDR3 consists of 15 residues. V lost 2 bases and J lost 5; bases outside the gene matches: 4. Germline values: CDR1 PRHDT, CDR2 FYEKMQ (reference sequence). This clonotype is a singleton in its sample. The chain links TRBV13 to TRBJ1-5, with TRBD1 identical over 9 bases. The specimen sequenced was blood. The TCR sequence derives from a woman in her twenties or thirties in good health. In DNA, the CDR3 is TGTGCCAGCAGCTTACTGACAGGGGGGGATCAGCCCCAGCATTTT. This translates into CASSLLTGGDQPQHF. Together with reference TRBV13 and TRBJ1-5, the CDR3 gives the full variable domain: AAGVIQSPRHLIKEKRETATLKCYPIPRHDTVYWYQQGPGQDPQFLISFYEKMQSDKGSIPDRFSAQQFSDYHSELNMSSLELGDSALYFCASSLLTGGDQPQHFGDGTRLSIL.